Shown below are 10 T cell receptor beta chains from a single sample sequenced in a study of shared clonotypes between healthy human individuals. Data came from immunoSEQ multiplex PCR; TCRdb stores just in-frame clones and leaves some out. The sample carries 2 million or so clones, just under 95% recorded once. The naive CD8 population came from CD45RO-negative cells selected for CCR7, without terminally differentiated effector memory CD45RA+ cells. Sequenced input: naive CD8+ T cells sorted from blood. The origin of the receptors is a man aged 18 to 29 in good health.

The chain couples TRBV10-2 to TRBJ1-2; 11 bases agree with TRBD1. J was trimmed by 4 bases and V by 10 bases; bases with no gene match: 5. Germline V CDR1 and CDR2: WSHSY, SAAADI. The CDR3 runs to 13 residues. The chain's CDR3 is CATGTGGGYGYTF. CDR3 DNA sequence: TGCGCCACAGGGACAGGGGGGGGCTATGGCTACACCTTC.

J is TRBJ2-7 and V is TRBV27; 9 bases match TRBD1. The CDR3 sequence is 14 residues long. Looked up from germline, CDR1 is MNHEY and CDR2 is SMNVEV (reference sequence). V lost 7 bases to trimming and J lost 3 bases; unmatched junction nucleotides: 7. As DNA, the CDR3 is TGTGCCAGCACACCCCGGGACAGGGTCTACGAGCAGTACTTC. This translates into CASTPRDRVYEQYF.

V and J are TRBV15 and TRBJ2-2; tentatively, D is TRBD1 (5 bases). V was trimmed by 3 bases and J by 5 bases, leaving 16 bases between them. The CDR3 has 16 amino acids. In germline, CDR1 is LNHNV, CDR2 YYDKDF (reference sequence). CDR3 in amino acids: CATSSPTQGLTGELFF. The CDR3 bases are TGTGCCACCAGCAGCCCAACCCAGGGCTTGACCGGGGAGCTGTTTTTT.

The chain carries TRBV11-2 and TRBJ2-7; 9 positions match TRBD1. This CDR3 is 14 amino acids long. V was pared by 4 bases and J by 5 bases, with 6 bases of the junction left unmatched. Germline CDR1 and CDR2: SGHAT and FQNNGV. The CDR3 coding sequence is TGTGCCAGCAGCTACCCGGGACAGGGTAACGAGCAGTACTTC. Its protein is CASSYPGQGNEQYF. The whole variable domain, filled in from reference TRBV11-2 and TRBJ2-7, reads EAGVAQSPRYKIIEKRQSVAFWCNPISGHATLYWYQQILGQGPKLLIQFQNNGVVDDSQLPKDRFSAERLKGVDSTLKIQPAKLEDSAVYLCASSYPGQGNEQYFGPGTRLTVT.

The rearrangement joins TRBV28 to TRBJ2-3, with 14 bases matching TRBD2. The CDR3 is 17 residues long. Germline V gene sequence: CDR1 MDHEN, CDR2 SYDVKM. Trimming at V came to 2 bases and at J to 2 bases, leaving 3 bases not matched to a gene. CDR3 coding DNA: TGTGCCAGCAGTTTACGGGGACTAGCGGGGGACACAGATACGCAGTATTTT. This gives the protein CASSLRGLAGDTDTQYF.

The chain couples TRBV29-1 to TRBJ2-3; 12 positions agree with TRBD1. The CDR3 contains 14 residues. V lost 7 bases and J lost 4; bases outside the gene matches: 6. CDR1 and CDR2 from the germline V gene are SQVTM and ANQGSEA. This chain's CDR3 is CSGRGTGGSDTQYF. The DNA of the CDR3 is TGCAGCGGCAGAGGGACAGGGGGCTCAGATACGCAGTATTTT.

The gene calls are TRBV2 and TRBJ1-2; D may be TRBD1 (6 bases). Trimming shortened V by 6 bases and J by 5 bases, and 19 bases separated the two germline ends. Germline-derived CDR1 and CDR2 are SNHLY and FYNNEI. The CDR3 is made up of 15 amino acids. The DNA of the CDR3 is TGTGCCAGCAGCGATCCGAACCGGGGGGCGTATGGCTACACCTTC. Amino acid sequence: CASSDPNRGAYGYTF.

Turning to this clone: The same CDR3 is also encoded by other DNA sequences in this sample. The rearrangement uses TRBV5-4 and TRBJ2-1; no firm D call. Germline V lookup: CDR1 SGHNT, CDR2 YYREEE (reference sequence). The CDR3 spans 13 residues. Trimming removed 0 bases at V and 2 bases at J, with 3 bases between. The CDR3 DNA sequence: TGTGCCAGCAGCTTGGTCCCCTACAATGAGCAGTTCTTC. Protein: CASSLVPYNEQFF.

The gene calls are TRBV29-1 and TRBJ2-7; D possibly corresponds to TRBD1 (5 bases). The V gene lost 4 bases and the J gene lost 2 bases, with 12 bases spanning the gap. CDR3 length equals 13 residues. CDR1 is SQVTM, CDR2 ANQGSEA, per germline. In DNA, the CDR3 is TGCAGCGTTGGGGGCCATGGACCCTACGAGCAGTACTTC. Residues: CSVGGHGPYEQYF.

The chain employs TRBV5-1 and TRBJ2-3; 10 bases are shared with TRBD1. After removal of 5 bases from V and 4 bases from J, the junction contained 13 bases not matched to a gene. This CDR3 has 17 amino acids. Germline loops: CDR1 SGHRS, CDR2 YFSETQ. DNA for the CDR3: TGCGCCAGCAGGCTGGATGGGACAGGGGCAATTTCAGATACGCAGTATTTT. Protein: CASRLDGTGAISDTQYF.